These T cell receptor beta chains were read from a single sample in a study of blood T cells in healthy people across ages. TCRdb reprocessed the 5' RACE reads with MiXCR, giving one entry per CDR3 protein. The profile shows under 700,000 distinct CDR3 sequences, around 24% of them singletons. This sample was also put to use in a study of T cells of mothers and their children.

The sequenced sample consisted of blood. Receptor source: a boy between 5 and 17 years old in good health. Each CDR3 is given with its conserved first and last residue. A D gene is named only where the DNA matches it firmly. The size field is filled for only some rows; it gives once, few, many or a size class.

CDR3nt: TGTGCCAGCAGTTTGGGGGGAAATAGGAACACTGAAGCTTTCTTT
CDR3aa: CASSLGGNRNTEAFF
v_gene: TRBV28
len: 15
d_gene: NA
abundance: few
j_gene: TRBJ1-1

CDR3nt: TGCAGTGCTAGAGATACTCCAGGGGGTGAACATGAAGCTTTCTTT
CDR3aa: CSARDTPGGEHEAFF
v_gene: TRBV20-1
len: 15
d_gene: TRBD1
abundance: NA
j_gene: TRBJ1-1

CDR3nt: TGTGCCAGCAGCGCCGCGGCTGTTGGGGGTAACACAGATACGCAGTATTTT
CDR3aa: CASSAAAVGGNTDTQYF
v_gene: TRBV9
len: 17
d_gene: NA
abundance: many
j_gene: TRBJ2-3

CDR3nt: TGTGCCAGCAGTGTTATAGGTGGTGAGCAGTACTTC
CDR3aa: CASSVIGGEQYF
v_gene: TRBV6-1
len: 12
d_gene: NA
abundance: NA
j_gene: TRBJ2-7

CDR3nt: TGTGCCAGCAGTTACCAGGGGCGGGCCGGGGAGCTGTTTTTT
CDR3aa: CASSYQGRAGELFF
v_gene: TRBV27
len: 14
d_gene: NA
abundance: few
j_gene: TRBJ2-2

CDR3nt: TGTGCCAGCAGCCGTAGGGACGAAAAACTGTTTTTT
CDR3aa: CASSRRDEKLFF
v_gene: TRBV4-2
len: 12
d_gene: NA
abundance: NA
j_gene: TRBJ1-4

CDR3nt: TGCAGCGTTGGCCTCCCCCGGGGGGTGACTGAAGCTTTCTTT
CDR3aa: CSVGLPRGVTEAFF
v_gene: TRBV29-1
len: 14
d_gene: NA
abundance: few
j_gene: TRBJ1-1

CDR3nt: TGTGCCAGCAGTCGGGACAGGGGGGACACCGGGGAGCTGTTTTTT
CDR3aa: CASSRDRGDTGELFF
v_gene: TRBV7-2
len: 15
d_gene: TRBD1
abundance: few
j_gene: TRBJ2-2

CDR3nt: TGCGCCAGCAGCTTAGGAGGGACCCCCTCCTACGAGCAGTACTTC
CDR3aa: CASSLGGTPSYEQYF
v_gene: TRBV5-1
len: 15
d_gene: NA
abundance: NA
j_gene: TRBJ2-7

CDR3nt: TGTGCCAGCAGCTTAACGCTAGCGGGGGGGACAGCCAAAAACATTCAGTACTTC
CDR3aa: CASSLTLAGGTAKNIQYF
v_gene: TRBV7-3
len: 18
d_gene: TRBD2
abundance: NA
j_gene: TRBJ2-4

CDR3nt: TGTGCCAGCAGCCAGGAACCCGGGACAGGGTCCGACTATGGCTACACCTTC
CDR3aa: CASSQEPGTGSDYGYTF
v_gene: TRBV4-2
len: 17
d_gene: TRBD1
abundance: few
j_gene: TRBJ1-2

CDR3nt: TGTGCCAGCAGCCCCGGGACAGGGGTTACCTACGAGCAGTACTTC
CDR3aa: CASSPGTGVTYEQYF
v_gene: TRBV6-2/TRBV6-3
len: 15
d_gene: TRBD1
abundance: NA
j_gene: TRBJ2-7

CDR3nt: TGTGCCAGCAGTGGCCCGGGACAGAGCTACGAGCAGTACTTC
CDR3aa: CASSGPGQSYEQYF
v_gene: TRBV6-2/TRBV6-3
len: 14
d_gene: TRBD1
abundance: NA
j_gene: TRBJ2-7

CDR3nt: TGTGCCAGCAGTTTCGTGGACACATCTTATCCAGCTTTCTTT
CDR3aa: CASSFVDTSYPAFF
v_gene: TRBV28
len: 14
d_gene: NA
abundance: NA
j_gene: TRBJ1-1

CDR3nt: TGTGCCAGCAGCGTAGTTAGCGGGCCGAACACCGGGGAGCTGTTTTTT
CDR3aa: CASSVVSGPNTGELFF
v_gene: TRBV9
len: 16
d_gene: TRBD2
abundance: few
j_gene: TRBJ2-2

CDR3nt: TGTGCCACCAGTGAACCTGGACGGGCGGCAGAGACCCAGTACTTC
CDR3aa: CATSEPGRAAETQYF
v_gene: TRBV24-1
len: 15
d_gene: NA
abundance: few
j_gene: TRBJ2-5

CDR3nt: TGTGCCGCAGGGGACAGTAGCAATCAGCCCCAGCATTTT
CDR3aa: CAAGDSSNQPQHF
v_gene: TRBV24-1
len: 13
d_gene: TRBD1
abundance: many
j_gene: TRBJ1-5

CDR3nt: TGCGCCAGCAGCCAAGATCACTACTCCGGGACTTCGAATCCTTTCTTT
CDR3aa: CASSQDHYSGTSNPFF
v_gene: TRBV4-3
len: 16
d_gene: NA
abundance: NA
j_gene: TRBJ1-1

CDR3nt: TGTGCCAGCAGCCTCGCTTCACCCGGGACCCAGTACTTC
CDR3aa: CASSLASPGTQYF
v_gene: TRBV28
len: 13
d_gene: NA
abundance: NA
j_gene: TRBJ2-5

CDR3nt: TGCGCCAGCAGCTTGCAGGCAGGGGACGAGCAGTACTTC
CDR3aa: CASSLQAGDEQYF
v_gene: TRBV5-1
len: 13
d_gene: NA
abundance: many
j_gene: TRBJ2-7

CDR3nt: TGTGCCAGCAGCTGGGTGGAGGATACGCAGTATTTT
CDR3aa: CASSWVEDTQYF
v_gene: TRBV12-3/TRBV12-4
len: 12
d_gene: NA
abundance: once
j_gene: TRBJ2-3

CDR3nt: TGTGCCAGCAGCCCGGGACTAGACGATTCCTACAATGAGCAGTTCTTC
CDR3aa: CASSPGLDDSYNEQFF
v_gene: TRBV7-9
len: 16
d_gene: TRBD2
abundance: NA
j_gene: TRBJ2-1

CDR3nt: TGTGCCAGAGGGGAAATGGGGACACAGGCCGGGGAGCTGTTTTTT
CDR3aa: CARGEMGTQAGELFF
v_gene: TRBV6-5
len: 15
d_gene: NA
abundance: few
j_gene: TRBJ2-2

CDR3nt: TGTGCCAGCTCACCACCGGCAACACGATGGGATACGCAGTATTTT
CDR3aa: CASSPPATRWDTQYF
v_gene: TRBV18
len: 15
d_gene: NA
abundance: NA
j_gene: TRBJ2-3